This record covers a single T cell receptor beta chain. Only a few counts were recorded for this clone. It has no known antigen specificity. Base qualities are not at hand, and no much larger clone is one base apart. CDR1 and CDR2, per the germline V gene (reference sequence), are LNHDA and SQIVND. The CDR3 goes from the cysteine to the phenylalanine over 16 residues. Kept here is only the CDR3 DNA, which spans 48 bases and is read in frame from base 1. Trimming takes 6 bases off V and 6 bases off J; junction bases not matched to a gene: 12. The record originates from a study of beta chain features in type 1 diabetes (dated by TCRdb to 2016 to 2019). With respect to the entire study: No differences in mean age, gender distribution, total cell number or subset yield were found between patients and healthy donors. A total of 90 million to 120 million sorted cells were examined across all samples, and a strong correlation was observed between cell number per subset and RNA yield. The study compared TCRB repertoires of sorted circulating CD4+ T cell subsets between recently diagnosed type 1 diabetes patients and matched healthy donors. Regulatory and stem cell-like memory subsets were obtained from only 8 patients and roughly 8 healthy donors, while naive and central memory subsets were obtained from all 30 or so donors. Broader findings and caveats from the paper: Because cDNA rather than genomic DNA was sequenced, highly expressing activated cells could have been over-represented, although no difference in activation and CD3 levels was found between groups. Shorter templates might have been favored by PCR, but patient and control samples were amplified and corrected together, so both groups would have been affected equally by any skew. In all four CD4+ subsets, TCRB CDR3 length was moderately but significantly shorter in type 1 diabetes patients. Only small numbers of individuals were included in the HLA sub-analyses, which left unresolved whether HLA type had any influence on TCRB rearrangement. Fewer insertions and more nucleotide deletions at VDJ recombination sites were observed in patients with type 1 diabetes, implying thymic rearrangement abnormalities. Naive, central memory and regulatory TCRB repertoires appeared more similar among patients than among healthy donors.

The entire amount of isolated RNA was reverse transcribed using the High Capacity cDNA Reverse Transcription Kit, so the sequenced TCRB transcripts were expressed ones. Naive, central memory and regulatory T cell samples underwent deep immunoSEQ sequencing, averaging approximately 3.3 million total reads per sample. Sorted cells were lysed in RLT buffer, and RNA was extracted using DNase-treated RNeasy Micro or Mini kits according to cell number. Each cell subset was processed on its own to prevent cross-contamination, while patient and healthy donor samples were processed together. TCRB sequences were amplified from cDNA with the immunoSEQ multiplex PCR, producing 87-bp fragments spanning the CDR3 region. The amplicons were sequenced using the Illumina HiSeq platform. Turning to the authors' computational methods: Synthetic template baselines were used to correct PCR bias computationally, reads within Hamming distance 2 were collapsed, and singletons that could not be merged were discarded. Reads were aligned to IMGT to assign V, D and J genes, CDR3 length, and insertions or deletions at six rearrangement sites. Clonotype counts were normalized to sorted cell number within each subset before computing true diversity and Gini coefficients with the tcR R package. Repertoire sharing was quantified using the overlap coefficient calculated on TCRB nucleotide sequences. As stored in TCRdb, this immuneACCESS dataset retains in-frame rearrangements with V and J assigned. A fraction of the clones does not appear; measured against another copy, unresolved V genes explain less than half of the discrepancy, and the remainder lacks a known reason. V and J calls and clone size are given by that table; D and trimming were obtained from the DNA. The sample table shows about 220,000 clones, and roughly a tenth are seen once. 1% to 1.5% of the sample rests with the top ten.

Each donor gave one peripheral blood draw, about 110 mL on average, collected into heparinised tubes. Using a panel that included CD45RO, CCR7, CD25, CD127, CD95 and CD27, naive, central memory, regulatory and stem cell-like memory CD4+ T cells were sorted on a BD FACSAria II. Purity was above 95% for every sorted population. Right away, PBMCs were isolated by Lymphoprep density gradient centrifugation and were stained directly, with no culture step. To minimize batch effects, samples were stained and sorted in pairs, one healthy donor with one patient per experiment. This TCR derives from a man younger than 35 in good health. Specimen: central memory CD4+ T cells from blood. The rearranged segments are TRBV19 and TRBJ2-3, with 10 bases aligning to TRBD2. The DNA sequence follows: TGTGCCAGTAGGCTGCAGCTAGCGGGAGTAGGCGATACGCAGTATTTT. This codes for CASRLQLAGVGDTQYF.